This T cell receptor beta chain comes out of a study of response to subunit inactivated influenza vaccine. This clonotype was recorded a few times. After removal of 6 bases from V and 6 bases from J, the junction contained 9 bases not matched to a gene. The germline CDR1 and CDR2 sequences are MNHNS and SASEGT. The CDR3 loop spans 16 amino acids. TCRdb re-called the RT-PCR reads with MiXCR, one entry per CDR3 protein. Of some 150,000 distinct CDR3 sequences in the sample, about 12% were seen once. The same sample was also studied in work on T cells expressing NK-cell markers. That source notes: The TCR beta cDNA came from 5'RACE template switching with UMIs. TCR beta repertoires came from sorted CD3+CD56+NKG2C+, CD3+CD56+NKG2C- and CD3+CD56-NKG2C+ T cells. Seven donors tested HCMV-seropositive and one tested seronegative among the eight sequenced.

The source was CD8+ T cells sorted from PBMCs, collected approximately 12 days after vaccination. The clonotype comes from a man aged 50 to 60 who received an inactivated influenza vaccine. The rearrangement joins TRBV6-1 to TRBJ2-3; TRBD2 aligns across 13 bases. As DNA, the CDR3 is TGTGCCAGCAGACTAACTAGCGGGGGGGCCTTGGATACGCAGTATTTT. Translation gives CASRLTSGGALDTQYF.